A selection of T cell receptor beta chains follows, all from one sample in a study of T cell repertoires in cytomegalovirus infection. Antigens of these TCRs are unknown. TCRdb reprocessed the reads with MiXCR, giving one entry per CDR3 protein. The table shows 550,000 to 700,000 distinct CDR3 sequences, with approximately 40% occurring only once. The sequencing used cultured PBMCs, collected from culture after CMV antigen stimulation. Receptors originate from a human donor in good health (CMV status not recorded). Some clones in this sample may be carry-over from other donors' samples. Each CDR3 is given with its conserved first and last residue. D genes are given only for firm matches. The size field is filled for only some rows; it gives once, few, many or a size class.

cdr3_length	v_call	j_call	d_call	clone_size	cdr3_aa	cdr3_nt
12	TRBV7-8	TRBJ2-1	.	few	CASSLYSNEQFF	TGTGCCAGCAGCTTATACTCCAATGAGCAGTTCTTC
14	TRBV7-2	TRBJ2-5	.	many	CASSFTGTQETQYF	TGTGCCAGCAGCTTTACAGGGACCCAAGAGACCCAGTACTTC
17	TRBV20-1	TRBJ1-5	.	.	CSARDPQARAVDQPQHF	TGCAGTGCTAGAGATCCGCAGGCCAGGGCAGTAGATCAGCCCCAGCATTTT
11	TRBV6-5	TRBJ1-2	.	once	CASSSQDGYTF	TGTGCCAGCAGTTCGCAGGATGGCTACACCTTC
12	TRBV7-9	TRBJ1-6	.	.	CAVSGTTTPLHF	TGTGCCGTCTCGGGGACCACAACACCCCTCCACTTT
13	TRBV20-1	TRBJ1-5	.	few	CSASVRDFQPQHF	TGCAGTGCCTCCGTCAGGGACTTTCAGCCCCAGCATTTT
16	TRBV14	TRBJ1-6	.	few	CASSQAAGTQYSPLHF	TGTGCCAGCAGCCAAGCGGCAGGAACCCAATATTCACCCCTCCACTTT
15	TRBV6-5	TRBJ1-1	TRBD1	.	CASSYSNRGYTEAFF	TGTGCCAGCAGTTACTCGAACAGGGGGTACACTGAAGCTTTCTTT
15	TRBV25-1	TRBJ2-1	.	few	CASNDRSRRVNEQFF	TGTGCCAGCAATGACAGGTCTCGAAGGGTCAATGAGCAGTTCTTC
17	TRBV4-2	TRBJ2-5	TRBD2	few	CASSQASLAGGTETQYF	TGTGCCAGCAGCCAAGCCTCATTAGCGGGGGGGACGGAGACCCAGTACTTC
16	TRBV11-2	TRBJ2-1	TRBD2	few	CASSLVPRGGYNEQFF	TGTGCCAGCAGCTTAGTCCCGCGGGGGGGGTACAATGAGCAGTTCTTC
12	TRBV19	TRBJ1-6	.	.	CASSGADSPLHF	TGTGCCAGTAGTGGGGCGGATTCACCCCTCCACTTT
17	TRBV4-1	TRBJ2-7	TRBD2	.	CASSQVYSGKSLYEQYF	TGCGCCAGCAGCCAAGTATATAGCGGGAAATCCCTGTACGAGCAGTACTTC
13	TRBV7-8	TRBJ1-2	TRBD1	once	CASSFRGPRGYTF	TGTGCCAGCAGCTTCAGGGGGCCGAGGGGCTACACCTTC
15	TRBV27	TRBJ2-1	TRBD2	.	CASSLGTSGWGEQFF	TGTGCCAGCAGTTTAGGGACTAGCGGATGGGGTGAGCAGTTCTTC
16	TRBV4-3	TRBJ1-2	.	.	CASSQGWTQGRYGYTF	TGCGCCAGCAGCCAAGGTTGGACCCAGGGGAGGTATGGCTACACCTTC